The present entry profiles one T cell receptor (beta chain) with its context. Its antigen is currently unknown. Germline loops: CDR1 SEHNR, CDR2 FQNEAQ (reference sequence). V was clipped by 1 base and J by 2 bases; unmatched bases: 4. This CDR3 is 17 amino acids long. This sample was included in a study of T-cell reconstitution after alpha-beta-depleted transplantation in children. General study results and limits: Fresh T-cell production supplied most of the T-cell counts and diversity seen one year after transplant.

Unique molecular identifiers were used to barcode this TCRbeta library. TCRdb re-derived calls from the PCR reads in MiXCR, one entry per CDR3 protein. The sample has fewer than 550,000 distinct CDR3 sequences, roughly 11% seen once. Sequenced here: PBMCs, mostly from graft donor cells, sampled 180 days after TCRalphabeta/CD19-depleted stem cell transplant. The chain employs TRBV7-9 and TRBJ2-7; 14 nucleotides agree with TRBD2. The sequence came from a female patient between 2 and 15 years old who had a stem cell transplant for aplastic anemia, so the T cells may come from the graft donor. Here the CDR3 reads CASSLEAGLAGAYEQYF. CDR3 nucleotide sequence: TGTGCCAGCAGCTTAGAAGCGGGACTAGCGGGAGCCTACGAGCAGTACTTC.